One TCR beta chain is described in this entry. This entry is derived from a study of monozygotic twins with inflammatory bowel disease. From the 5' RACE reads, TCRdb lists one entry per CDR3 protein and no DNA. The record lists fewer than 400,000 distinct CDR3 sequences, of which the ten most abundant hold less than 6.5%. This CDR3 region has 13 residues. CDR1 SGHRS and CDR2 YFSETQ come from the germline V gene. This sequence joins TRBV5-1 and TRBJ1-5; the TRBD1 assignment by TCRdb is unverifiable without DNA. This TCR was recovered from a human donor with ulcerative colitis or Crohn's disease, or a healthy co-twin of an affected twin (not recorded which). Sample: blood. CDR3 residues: CASSFLGDQPQHF.